A single sample gave rise to the 8 T cell receptor beta chains below, sequenced in a study of T cell responses to AZD1222 COVID-19 vaccine (dated by TCRdb to the early 2020s). The sample's time point label, in plain terms: baseline before first vaccination. Receptor amplification or capture employed the immunoSEQ multiplex PCR assay. This immuneACCESS table, as held by TCRdb, lists in-frame sequences with V and J called but not all clones. Of the missing ones, under half trace to an unresolved V gene in checked studies; the others have no known cause. Within this sample are approximately 160,000 clones, with 90% of them counted one time only. The ten largest make up around 3% of the sample. The sequences come from peripheral blood, collected on day 0 of AZD1222 vaccination. The receptor source for this set is an adult in good health.

The chain employs TRBV5-4 and TRBJ2-2; D is perhaps TRBD1 or TRBD2 (5 bases each). This CDR3 has 12 amino acids. Deletions cut 4 bases from V and 6 bases from J, with 7 bases between. CDR1 and CDR2 from the germline V gene are SGHNT and YYREEE (reference sequence). The CDR3 region is CASSRDPGELFF. Written as DNA, the CDR3 is TGTGCCAGCAGCAGGGACCCCGGGGAGCTGTTTTTT.

The chain recombines TRBV5-6 with TRBJ1-4; D not certain. Trimming left V 4 bases short and J 7 bases short, with 11 bases between. CDR1 is SGHDT, CDR2 YYEEEE, per germline. The CDR3 length is 13 residues. Here the CDR3 DNA reads TGTGCCAGCAGCCTGCGGGCGAGTGAAAAACTGTTTTTT. Residues: CASSLRASEKLFF.

As regards this clone: The junction departs from the called germline gene at one end, perhaps through a read error. The V and J genes are TRBV7-7 and TRBJ2-5, with 7 bases fitting TRBD2. Germline loops: CDR1 SSHAT, CDR2 FNYEAQ (reference sequence). CDR3 length: 14 amino acids. The CDR3 DNA reads TGTGCTAGCAGCTTATCCGCTAGCGGCGAGACCCAGTACTTC. It codes for CASSLSASGETQYF.

This rearrangement joins TRBV11-1 to TRBJ1-2; D possibly corresponds to TRBD1 (5 bases). The V and J ends lost 4 bases and 2 bases respectively, with 17 bases between them. Germline-derived CDR1 and CDR2 are SGHAT and FQDESV (reference sequence). The CDR3 spans 16 residues. The CDR3 protein is CASSSRDRGTNYGYTF. The CDR3 nucleotides read TGTGCCAGCAGCTCCCGCGACAGAGGAACCAACTATGGCTACACCTTC.

This sequence joins TRBV2 and TRBJ1-2, with D hard to call. V was trimmed by 6 bases and J by 4 bases, leaving 12 bases between them. The CDR3 totals 13 residues. Germline V CDR1 and CDR2: SNHLY, FYNNEI. CDR3 nucleotides: TGTGCCAGCAGGATTACAGAGCTCTATGGCTACACCTTC. Translation gives CASRITELYGYTF.

A single count supports this clone. This rearrangement joins TRBV27 to TRBJ1-5; tentative D call: TRBD1 (5 bases). The CDR3 extends over 15 amino acids. CDR1 is MNHEY and CDR2 is SMNVEV in the germline V gene (reference sequence). V was trimmed by 5 bases and J by 5 bases, leaving 16 bases between them. In nucleotides, the CDR3 is TGTGCCAGCAGTAGCGAGGGAAAAGGGGATCAGCCCCAGCATTTT. It yields the protein CASSSEGKGDQPQHF.

The chain combines TRBV5-1 with TRBJ1-1; 8 bases are a match to TRBD1. CDR3 length equals 14 residues. V gave up 3 bases and J gave up 1 base; unmatched junction bases: 2. The V gene's germline CDR1 is SGHRS and CDR2 YFSETQ. CDR3 in DNA: TGCGCCAGCAGCTCGGGGACAGGGAACACTGAAGCTTTCTTT. Protein: CASSSGTGNTEAFF. The full variable domain, its missing parts supplied by reference TRBV5-1 and TRBJ1-1, is KAGVTQTPRYLIKTRGQQVTLSCSPISGHRSVSWYQQTPGQGLQFLFEYFSETQRNKGNFPGRFSGRQFSNSRSEMNVSTLELGDSALYLCASSSGTGNTEAFFGQGTRLTVV.

CDR3 in amino acids: CASSIGGQERSPLHF. The CDR3 nucleotides are TGTGCCAGTAGTATTGGGGGACAGGAACGATCACCCCTCCACTTT. This chain links TRBV19 with TRBJ1-6; 8 nucleotides match TRBD1. This CDR3 is 15 amino acids long. CDR1 is LNHDA, CDR2 SQIVND, per germline (reference sequence). The V segment lost 3 bases and the J segment 10 bases; nucleotides outside the gene matches: 8. The complete variable domain, with remaining parts taken from reference TRBV19 and TRBJ1-6, reads DGGITQSPKYLFRKEGQNVTLSCEQNLNHDAMYWYRQDPGQGLRLIYYSQIVNDFQKGDIAEGYSVSREKKESFPLTVTSAQKNPTAFYLCASSIGGQERSPLHFGNGTRLTVT.